This TCR beta chain was identified during a study of OX40 agonist ivuxolimab in advanced cancers. The wider study: Administration of intravenous ivuxolimab to patients occurred every 2 weeks at 0.01 to 10 mg/kg. Patients with prior anti-PD-1, anti-PD-L1 or anti-CTLA-4 therapy were eligible; 40% to 45% had some. Findings and caveats of the study: The CD4+ and CD8+ T cells in the blood had expanded clonally by week 6 at 0.1 to 3.0 mg/kg. Certain nonresponders likewise exhibited a low normalized T-cell clonal expansion.

Turning to this clone: Its target is not known.

TCRdb keeps only in-frame clones here, not all; method: immunoSEQ multiplex PCR. The sample consists of 30,000 to 35,000 clones, nearly 75% of them appearing once. This material consisted of CD4+ or CD8+ T cells sorted from blood, taken in a trial of the OX40 agonist ivuxolimab. The origin of this receptor is an adult with an advanced solid tumor such as melanoma, head and neck, liver or kidney cancer.

The CDR3 DNA reads TGTGCCAGCAGCACTGGACAGGACAATGAGCAGTTCTTC. It encodes CASSTGQDNEQFF. This sequence joins TRBV5-4 and TRBJ2-1; 7 bases match TRBD1. Germline values: CDR1 SGHNT, CDR2 YYREEE (reference sequence). The CDR3 is 13 amino acids. J was trimmed by 5 bases and V by 4 bases; bases with no gene match: 3.